The clone carrying this T cell receptor beta chain was detected only a few times. Its cognate antigen is unknown. The source of the sample is a study of T-cell reconstitution after alpha-beta-depleted transplantation in children. Looked up from germline, CDR1 is SGHTA and CDR2 is FQGNSA. The trim removed 0 bases at V and 0 bases at J, leaving 15 bases unmatched. This CDR3 contains 21 residues. Findings and caveats of the study: The origin of high day-60 TCRbeta diversity in some patients lay in surviving recipient T cells and thymic progenitors. Diversity and T-cell counts at one year after transplant derived mostly from new T cells. Reports say that about two months after transplant, the alpha-beta T cells came out of several hundred graft clones that had expanded.

Unique molecular identifiers were incorporated into the prepared TCRbeta library. TCRdb reprocessed the PCR reads via MiXCR and lists one record per CDR3 protein. The data show fewer than 550,000 distinct CDR3 sequences, about 11% seen once. This chain uses TRBV7-2 with TRBJ2-1, with 9 bases lining up with TRBD2. The receptor comes from a child aged 2-15 years with inherited bone marrow failure, due to receive a stem cell transplant. The input for sequencing was PBMCs, taken before TCRalphabeta/CD19-depleted stem cell transplant. As DNA, the CDR3 is TGTGCCAGCAGCTTAGCTAAGTTGAGAAGCGGGGGGCGGGGCTCCTACAATGAGCAGTTCTTC. Protein product: CASSLAKLRSGGRGSYNEQFF.